The 5 T cell receptor beta chains below were found in one sample sequenced in a study of T cell changes during pregnancy in multiple sclerosis. Produced via immunoSEQ multiplex PCR; TCRdb's table is partial and in-frame only. The profile shows over 50,000 clones, less than 95% of them singletons. This material consisted of peripheral blood, taken in the first trimester of pregnancy. The receptor source for this set is a female donor in good health, enrolled as a control in a pregnancy study.

This clone was found once. The chain joins TRBV10-3 to TRBJ2-5; D might be TRBD1 (5 bases). The CDR3 extends over 16 amino acids. V shed 2 bases and J shed 8 bases, with 21 bases lying between them. Germline values: CDR1 ENHRY, CDR2 SYGVKD. In DNA form, the CDR3 reads TGTGCCATCAGTGAGATGACAGCACGGTCGTTAGCCACCCAGTACTTC. Residues: CAISEMTARSLATQYF.

The chain employs TRBV29-1 and TRBJ2-1; 12 nucleotides agree with TRBD2. The CDR3 has 15 residues. Germline lookup yields CDR1 SQVTM and CDR2 ANQGSEA. Trimming at V came to 3 bases and at J to 5 bases, leaving 5 bases not matched to a gene. This CDR3 is CSVEGTSGPHNEQFF. As DNA, the CDR3 is TGCAGCGTTGAGGGGACTAGCGGGCCTCACAATGAGCAGTTCTTC.

The chain couples TRBV5-1 to TRBJ2-5, with D perhaps TRBD2 (6 bases). CDR1 is SGHRS, CDR2 YFSETQ, per germline. This CDR3 spans 14 amino acids. V was trimmed by 0 bases and J by 4 bases, leaving 10 bases between them. The CDR3 is CASSLVGRGETQYF. CDR3 nucleotides: TGCGCCAGCAGCTTGGTCGGGAGAGGAGAGACCCAGTACTTC.

This rearrangement joins TRBV7-2 to TRBJ2-1; tentatively, D is TRBD2 (6 bases). V lost 4 bases and J lost 4, with 14 bases in between. Looked up from germline, CDR1 is SGHTA and CDR2 is FQGNSA. The CDR3 totals 15 residues. In DNA, the CDR3 is TGTGCCAGCAGCTGGGACTCAGTAATATACAATGAGCAGTTCTTC. Its protein is CASSWDSVIYNEQFF. The whole variable domain, remainder taken from reference TRBV7-2 and TRBJ2-1, is GAGVSQSPSNKVTEKGKDVELRCDPISGHTALYWYRQSLGQGLEFLIYFQGNSAPDKSGLPSDRFSAERTGGSVSTLTIQRTQQEDSAVYLCASSWDSVIYNEQFFGPGTRLTVL.

V gene TRBV6-1 combines with J gene TRBJ2-1, with 12 bases lining up with TRBD1. The CDR3 length is 15 residues. The junction had 8 bases not matched to a gene; V was cut back by 8 bases and J by 6 bases. Germline CDR1 MNHNS, CDR2 SASEGT. The DNA for the CDR3 is TGTGCCAGCCAGAGGGGACAGGGGGCATTCAATGAGCAGTTCTTC. This codes for CASQRGQGAFNEQFF.